This T cell receptor (beta chain) was observed in a study of T cells after yellow fever vaccination. In its sample, this clonotype was seen a few times. Germline CDR1 reads SGHRS; CDR2 reads YFSETQ. The CDR3 spans 16 residues. J gave up 2 bases and V 4 bases, and 7 bases lay outside the gene matches. TCRdb reprocessed the 5' RACE reads with MiXCR, giving one entry per CDR3 protein. The table shows some 350,000 distinct CDR3 sequences, with almost 4% occurring only once. The source material was PBMCs, sampled 5 days after the yellow fever booster vaccination. The TCR comes from a man younger than 35 who received the YFV17D yellow fever vaccine. The chain combines TRBV5-1 with TRBJ2-7; 12 bases agree with TRBD2. Here the CDR3 reads CASSPNLAGGAYEQYF. DNA of the CDR3: TGCGCCAGCAGCCCCAACCTAGCGGGGGGGGCCTACGAGCAGTACTTC.